What follows describes a single T cell receptor (beta chain). The CDR3 totals 15 residues. V was clipped by 7 bases and J by 4 bases; unmatched bases: 9. The germline V gene encodes CDR1 LNHDA and CDR2 SQIVND (reference sequence). Authors' analysis steps: Amplification from reference gene primers served as the basis for estimated nucleated cell counts. Assay: immunoSEQ multiplex PCR; the TCRdb copy retains only in-frame clones and omits some. The V and J calls and clone size were taken over from that table, and D and trimming were inferred from the DNA. Of 150,000 to 200,000 clones in the sample, 76% were seen once. These data come from a study of blood T cell repertoires in COVID-19. About the study: The samples span acute and convalescent COVID-19 from the United States, Italy and Spain. Sample material is recorded as cDNA or gDNA derived from T cells, B-cell-depleted T cells, or PBMCs.

The chain combines TRBV19 with TRBJ2-3; 9 bases are shared with TRBD2. The sequence came from a woman aged 50 to 60 with active or convalescent COVID-19. Sequencing was performed on peripheral blood. CDR3 sequence (DNA): TGTGCCAGTACCACAATAGCGGGAGAGCCAGATACGCAGTATTTT. Translated, it gives CASTTIAGEPDTQYF.